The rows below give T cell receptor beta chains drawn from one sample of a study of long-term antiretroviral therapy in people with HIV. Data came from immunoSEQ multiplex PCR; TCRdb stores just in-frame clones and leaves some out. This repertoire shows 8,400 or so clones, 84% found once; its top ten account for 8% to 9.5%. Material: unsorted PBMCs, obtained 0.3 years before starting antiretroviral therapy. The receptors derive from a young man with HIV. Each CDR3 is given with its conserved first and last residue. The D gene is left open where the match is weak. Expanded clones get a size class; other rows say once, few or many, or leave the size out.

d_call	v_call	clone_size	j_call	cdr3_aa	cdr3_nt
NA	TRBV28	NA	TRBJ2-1	CASSFGSYNEQFF	TGTGCCAGCAGTTTCGGCTCCTACAATGAGCAGTTCTTC
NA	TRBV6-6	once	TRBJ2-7	CASSIAGTLEQYF	TGTGCCAGCAGTATCGCCGGAACTCTGGAGCAGTACTTC
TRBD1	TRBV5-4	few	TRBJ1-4	CASSPGTGGEEKLFF	TGTGCCAGCAGCCCCGGGACAGGGGGCGAGGAAAAACTGTTTTTT
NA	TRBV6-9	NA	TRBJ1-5	CASSYPTRDARSNSNQPQHF	TGTGCCAGCAGTTATCCAACCCGGGACGCCAGGAGCAATAGCAATCAGCCCCAGCATTTT
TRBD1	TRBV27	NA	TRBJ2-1	CASSPGGSYNEQFF	TGTGCCAGCAGTCCAGGGGGTTCCTACAATGAGCAGTTCTTC
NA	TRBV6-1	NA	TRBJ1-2	CASTQIRMDYGYTF	TGTGCCAGCACCCAAATCAGAATGGACTATGGCTACACCTTC
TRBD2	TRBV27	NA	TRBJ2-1	CASSLIPGEGPLHEQFF	TGTGCCAGCAGTCTCATACCGGGGGAGGGGCCATTACATGAGCAGTTCTTC
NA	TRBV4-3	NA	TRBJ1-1	CASSQDPQGTTEAFF	TGCGCCAGCAGCCAAGACCCCCAGGGTACGACTGAAGCTTTCTTT
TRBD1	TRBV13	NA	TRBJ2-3	CASSLQGANSDTQYF	TGTGCCAGCAGCTTGCAGGGGGCGAATAGCGATACGCAGTATTTT
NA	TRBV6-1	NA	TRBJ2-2	CASSAGAFYTGELFF	TGTGCCAGCAGTGCGGGGGCCTTCTACACCGGGGAGCTGTTTTTT
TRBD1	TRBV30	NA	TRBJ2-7	CAWSVTTSGGGQYF	TGTGCCTGGAGTGTCACAACCTCAGGGGGCGGGCAGTACTTC
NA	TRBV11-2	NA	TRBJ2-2	CASSSRADGTGELFF	TGTGCCAGCAGCAGCCGGGCCGATGGCACCGGGGAGCTGTTTTTT
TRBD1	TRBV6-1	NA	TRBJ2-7	CASDTGGTYEQYF	TGTGCCAGCGATACAGGGGGTACCTACGAGCAGTACTTC
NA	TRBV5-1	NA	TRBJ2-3	CASSPSQPVKRDTQYF	TGCGCCAGCAGCCCTTCCCAACCAGTAAAGAGGGATACGCAGTATTTT
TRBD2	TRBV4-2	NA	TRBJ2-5	CASSPVAGVREETQYF	TGTGCCAGCAGCCCTGTAGCGGGAGTAAGAGAAGAGACCCAGTACTTC
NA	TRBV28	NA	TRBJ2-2	CASSGSLTVTGELFF	TGTGCCAGCAGTGGGTCGTTGACAGTCACCGGGGAGCTGTTTTTT
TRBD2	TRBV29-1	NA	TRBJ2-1	CSGRGLAGYNEQFF	TGCAGTGGGAGGGGACTAGCGGGCTACAATGAGCAGTTCTTC
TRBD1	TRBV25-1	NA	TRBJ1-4	CASSGQGPNEKLFF	TGTGCCAGCAGTGGACAGGGGCCTAATGAAAAACTGTTTTTT